These T cell receptor beta chains were read from a single sample in a study of persistence of HIV-infected CD4 T cells. For these receptors, no antigen is known. The method was immunoSEQ multiplex PCR; TCRdb's version includes in-frame clones alone and lacks a portion of them. The table lists 30,000 or so clones, roughly 82% of them singletons. Source: CD4+ T cells sorted from PBMCs after approximately 20-hour stimulation, taken from a patient who received antiretroviral therapy. The receptor source for this set is an adult woman with HIV who was CMV-seropositive. Both conserved end residues are part of each CDR3. A D gene is named only where the DNA matches it firmly. Only part of the rows carry a size: once, few, many, or a class if the clone is expanded.

J gene | D gene | V gene | clone size | CDR3 protein | CDR3 DNA
TRBJ2-7 | NA | TRBV24-1 | NA | CATSGTLFYEQYF | TGTGCCACCAGTGGTACCCTTTTCTACGAGCAGTACTTC
TRBJ2-2 | NA | TRBV7-3 | NA | CASSSTGTETGELFF | TGTGCCAGCAGCTCAACAGGGACGGAGACCGGGGAGCTGTTTTTT
TRBJ2-2 | NA | TRBV18 | NA | CASSPLRENTGELFF | TGTGCCAGCTCACCTTTGCGGGAAAACACCGGGGAGCTGTTTTTT
TRBJ1-1 | NA | TRBV11-3 | NA | CASSLEEGLNTEAFF | TGTGCCAGCAGCTTAGAGGAGGGACTGAACACTGAAGCTTTCTTT
TRBJ1-1 | NA | TRBV6-1 | few | CASSVRGGSPNTEAFF | TGTGCCAGCAGTGTAAGGGGGGGATCGCCGAACACTGAAGCTTTCTTT
TRBJ1-6 | TRBD1 | TRBV15 | NA | CATSRRLKTGDGNSPLHF | TGTGCCACCAGCAGGAGGCTTAAAACAGGGGATGGGAATTCACCCCTCCACTTT
TRBJ1-5 | NA | TRBV28 | few | CASSLTTPGGGNQPQHF | TGTGCCAGCAGTTTAACCACTCCCGGGGGCGGCAATCAGCCCCAGCATTTT
TRBJ2-3 | NA | TRBV4-1 | NA | CASSQDPGASTDTQYF | TGCGCCAGCAGCCAAGATCCGGGGGCTAGCACAGATACGCAGTATTTT
TRBJ1-2 | NA | TRBV6-1 | NA | CASSEDYGGGYGYTF | TGTGCCAGCAGTGAAGACTACGGGGGAGGCTATGGCTACACCTTC
TRBJ1-1 | NA | TRBV29-1 | NA | CSAKTGQLNTEAFF | TGCAGCGCCAAGACAGGACAGCTGAACACTGAAGCTTTCTTT
TRBJ2-2 | NA | TRBV5-1 | NA | CASSLRDTGELFF | TGCGCCAGCAGCTTGAGGGACACCGGGGAGCTGTTTTTT
TRBJ1-1 | NA | TRBV7-2 | NA | CASSFSAGNTEAFF | TGTGCCAGCAGCTTTTCAGCGGGGAACACTGAAGCTTTCTTT
TRBJ2-3 | TRBD1 | TRBV6-5 | NA | CASRETGLGTQYF | TGTGCCAGCAGGGAGACAGGGCTTGGTACGCAGTATTTT
TRBJ2-6 | NA | TRBV18 | NA | CASSRQGTGANVLTF | TGTGCCAGCTCACGGCAGGGAACTGGGGCCAACGTCCTGACTTTC
TRBJ2-5 | NA | TRBV7-8 | once | CASSLIEPGKYQETQYF | TGTGCCAGCAGCTTAATTGAGCCAGGGAAGTACCAAGAGACCCAGTACTTC
TRBJ1-4 | NA | TRBV20-1 | NA | CSPGTEKLFF | TGCAGCCCGGGCACCGAAAAACTGTTTTTT
TRBJ2-1 | TRBD2 | TRBV24-1 | NA | CATSPRGGSYNEQFF | TGTGCCACCAGCCCGCGGGGAGGGTCCTACAATGAGCAGTTCTTC
TRBJ2-4 | NA | TRBV18 | few | CASSPEGLAKNIQYF | TGTGCCAGCTCACCAGAAGGGTTAGCCAAAAACATTCAGTACTTC
TRBJ2-5 | TRBD1 | TRBV6-5 | NA | CASKTGGAETQYF | TGTGCCAGCAAGACAGGGGGCGCGGAGACCCAGTACTTC
TRBJ1-4 | TRBD1 | TRBV28 | NA | CASRGQGAKNEKLFF | TGTGCCAGCAGAGGACAGGGGGCTAAAAATGAAAAACTGTTTTTT
TRBJ1-1 | TRBD1 | TRBV10-3 | NA | CAISEGQGNTEAFF | TGTGCCATCAGTGAGGGACAGGGAAACACTGAAGCTTTCTTT
TRBJ1-5 | TRBD1 | TRBV6-5 | NA | CASRARDRGNQPQHF | TGTGCCAGCAGAGCAAGGGACAGGGGTAATCAGCCCCAGCATTTT
TRBJ1-2 | NA | TRBV19 | once | CASSIPFGSYGYTF | TGTGCCAGTAGTATTCCCTTCGGGTCCTATGGCTACACCTTC
TRBJ1-1 | TRBD1 | TRBV29-1 | NA | CSVGELNRGNTEAFF | TGCAGCGTTGGTGAATTAAACAGGGGGAACACTGAAGCTTTCTTT